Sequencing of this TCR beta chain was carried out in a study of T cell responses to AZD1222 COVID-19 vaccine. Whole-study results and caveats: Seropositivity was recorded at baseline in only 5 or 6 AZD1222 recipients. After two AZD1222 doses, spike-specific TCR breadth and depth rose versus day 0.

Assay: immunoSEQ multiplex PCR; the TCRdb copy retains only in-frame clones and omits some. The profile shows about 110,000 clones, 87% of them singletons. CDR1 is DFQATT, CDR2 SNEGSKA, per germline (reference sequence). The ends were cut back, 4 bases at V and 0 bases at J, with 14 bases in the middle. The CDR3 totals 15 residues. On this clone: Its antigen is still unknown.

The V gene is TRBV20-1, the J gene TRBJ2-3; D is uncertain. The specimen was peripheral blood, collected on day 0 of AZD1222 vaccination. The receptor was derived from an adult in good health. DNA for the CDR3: TGCAGTGCTACTGACTCCACTTCTAGCACAGATACGCAGTATTTT. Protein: CSATDSTSSTDTQYF.